The present TCR beta chain was sequenced within a study of blood T cells in healthy people across ages. The study, taken as a whole, reports: Among T cells, TCR beta diversity per million cells dropped roughly linearly as age rose. Long-lived donors had more naive CD4+ cells and higher diversity than aged donors.

Using a J-beta primer mix together with a sample-barcoded 5' primer, a second PCR was run for roughly 7 to 12 cycles. TCRdb passed the 5' RACE reads through MiXCR, listing each CDR3 protein once. Found here are hundreds of thousands of distinct CDR3 sequences, 45% to 50% of them singletons; the top ten hold about a third. About this clonotype itself: Its antigen remains unidentified.

The material sequenced was blood. The origin of this receptor is a woman aged 60-75 years in good health.

The CDR3 DNA follows: TGTGCCAGCAGGGCTCTCAAAAACATTCAGTACTTC. Translating it yields CASRALKNIQYF. V usage is TRBV2 and J usage is TRBJ2-4; no clear D. Germline assignment: CDR1 SNHLY and CDR2 FYNNEI. The length of the CDR3 is 12 residues. V was pared by 6 bases and J by 3 bases, with 6 bases between.